This T cell receptor beta chain is drawn from a study of T cells after yellow fever vaccination. Study-level results: A small share of clonotypes appeared in both CD4 and CD8 compartments. Reappearance after the booster was seen for most primary-vaccination clones, at roughly 96% CD4 and less than 90% CD8.

As to this clonotype: Its antigen is currently unknown.

TCR cDNA, made by 5'RACE template switching, carried an added universal primer site and UMIs. TCRdb redid the calling of the 5' RACE reads with MiXCR, one entry per CDR3 protein. The data contain roughly 400,000 distinct CDR3 sequences, around a sixth of them singletons. With 0 bases clipped from V and 5 bases from J, the junction kept 4 bases outside the gene matches. CDR3 length equals 17 residues. Germline CDR1 is SGHRS and CDR2 is YFSETQ. This clonotype was sampled from a man between 18 and 35 years old who received the YFV17D yellow fever vaccine. The material sequenced was PBMCs, taken before the yellow fever booster vaccination. The J gene is TRBJ2-1, the V gene TRBV5-1; TRBD2 aligns across 14 bases. CDR3 amino acids: CASSLVLGLAGDNEQFF. In DNA form, the CDR3 reads TGCGCCAGCAGCTTGGTACTGGGACTAGCGGGGGACAATGAGCAGTTCTTC.